The entry that follows covers one TCR beta chain sequence. This CDR3 is 17 amino acids long. J lost 3 bases, V lost 4 bases, and 8 bases had no gene match. In germline, CDR1 is SQVTM, CDR2 ANQGSEA. The cohort comprised adults aged about 18 to 100 years residing in about two dozen US areas. The data derive from a study of blood T cell repertoires in COVID-19. Whole-study context: Samples of COVID-19 (acute and convalescent) were obtained from the United States, Italy and Spain. Nucleic acid was either cDNA or gDNA, and it came from T cells, B-cell-depleted T cells, or PBMCs.

As handled by the study authors: Nucleated cell counts were estimated from reference gene primer amplification. Clones were read by immunoSEQ multiplex PCR, and TCRdb kept only the in-frame ones, dropping some. That table furnishes V, J and clone size, whereas the DNA furnished D and trimming. The data contain 360,000 or so clones, roughly four fifths of them seen just once; the ten biggest clones take up about 4.9%. V is TRBV29-1 and J is TRBJ2-3, with 15 bases identical to TRBD2. Sequencing was done on a sample of PBMCs or T cells enriched from blood (not recorded which). This sequence was found in a woman in her fifties or sixties who had recovered from COVID-19. The CDR3: CSVAGLAGGGRTDTQYF. The CDR3 nucleotides read TGCAGCGTTGCTGGACTAGCGGGAGGGGGAAGGACAGATACGCAGTATTTT.